Below are 5 T cell receptor beta chains sequenced from a single sample in a study of T cell responses to AZD1222 COVID-19 vaccine. Clones were sequenced by immunoSEQ multiplex PCR, and TCRdb holds only the in-frame ones, with some missing. The sample includes more than 75,000 clones, around 88% seen only once; the top ten take 7.5%. Sequenced material: peripheral blood, taken on day 0 of AZD1222 vaccination. These receptors came from an adult in good health.

This clone occurred once. The rearrangement uses TRBV6-2 or TRBV6-3 and TRBJ1-2; the D gene is possibly TRBD1 (6 bases). Trimming pared 0 bases from V and 4 bases from J, leaving 27 bases between. The CDR3 contains 20 residues. Germline-derived CDR1 and CDR2 are MNHEY and SVGEGT. Here the CDR3 reads CASSYSRDRQDRPLGYGYTF. CDR3 nucleotides: TGTGCCAGCAGTTACTCGAGAGATCGACAGGACCGACCTCTCGGCTATGGCTACACCTTC.

The chain recombines TRBV10-3 with TRBJ1-4, with TRBD1 as a possible D gene (5 bases). CDR1 is ENHRY and CDR2 is SYGVKD in the germline V gene. This CDR3 spans 13 amino acids. V shed 6 bases and J shed 1 base, with 6 bases lying between them. The CDR3 coding sequence is TGTGCCATCAGAAGGGGAACTAATGAAAAACTGTTTTTT. Amino acids: CAIRRGTNEKLFF.

J is TRBJ2-5 and V is TRBV24-1; 9 nucleotides line up with TRBD1. The CDR3 totals 17 residues. Germline values: CDR1 KGHDR, CDR2 SFDVKD. The V and J ends lost 4 bases and 0 bases, in that order; junction bases with no gene match: 8. The CDR3 is CATSEPGTGQYQETQYF. CDR3 DNA sequence: TGTGCCACCAGTGAACCCGGGACAGGGCAATACCAAGAGACCCAGTACTTC.

V usage is TRBV11-2 and J usage is TRBJ1-1; tentative D call: TRBD1 (5 bases). CDR1 SGHAT and CDR2 FQNNGV come from the germline V gene. The CDR3 loop spans 14 amino acids. Trimming left V 2 bases short and J 5 bases short, with 12 bases between. CDR3 bases: TGTGCCAGCAGCTTAATGGGGCTCGGAACTGAAGCTTTCTTT. Its translation: CASSLMGLGTEAFF.

This chain uses TRBV6-2 or TRBV6-3 with TRBJ1-1, with 9 positions matching TRBD1. CDR1 and CDR2 (germline): MNHEY, SVGEGT. The V and J ends lost 5 bases and 5 bases, in that order; junction bases with no gene match: 9. This CDR3 comprises 15 residues. The DNA for the CDR3 is TGTGCCAGCAGTAAACAGTCGGACAGGGGAACTGAAGCTTTCTTT. This translates into CASSKQSDRGTEAFF.